The 14 T cell receptor beta chains below come from one sample, sequenced in a study of shared clonotypes between healthy human individuals. The repertoire was sequenced with immunoSEQ multiplex PCR; TCRdb's copy has only in-frame clones and lacks some. The table has 450,000 to 600,000 clones, around 80% seen once. Sequencing used PBMCs. The source is a woman in her thirties or forties in good health. Some clones in this sample may be carry-over from other donors' samples.

This clone occurred a few times. This chain connects TRBV30 to TRBJ2-2, with 9 bases identical to TRBD2. V shed 5 bases and J 5 bases; nucleotides not matched to a gene: 9. CDR1 and CDR2 from the germline V gene are GTSNPN and SVGIG (reference sequence). This CDR3 spans 15 amino acids. The CDR3, as DNA: TGTGCCTGGGCGGGGGGGCTAGCGGGAACCGGGGAGCTGTTTTTT. Amino acids: CAWAGGLAGTGELFF.

The rearrangement uses TRBV19 and TRBJ1-2; TRBD1 is a possible D gene (5 bases). This CDR3 spans 15 amino acids. Trimming shortened V by 7 bases and J by 1 base, and 16 bases separated the two germline ends. CDR1 is LNHDA and CDR2 is SQIVND in the germline V gene (reference sequence). CDR3 protein: CASTFGRGGNYGYTF. In DNA form, the CDR3 reads TGTGCCAGTACCTTCGGAAGGGGAGGTAACTATGGCTACACCTTC.

The gene calls are TRBV7-9 and TRBJ2-1, with 9 bases matching TRBD2. V lost 2 bases to trimming and J lost 6 bases; unmatched junction nucleotides: 5. Per the germline V gene, CDR1 is SEHNR and CDR2 is FQNEAQ (reference sequence). This CDR3 contains 15 residues. CDR3 region: CASSLRGTSINEQFF. CDR3 nucleotides: TGTGCCAGCAGCTTAAGGGGGACTAGCATCAATGAGCAGTTCTTC.

The chain links TRBV5-1 to TRBJ2-5; 10 bases are shared with TRBD1. Unmatched junction bases numbered 6, after V lost 3 bases and J lost 4 bases. The CDR3 loop spans 15 amino acids. Germline CDR1 SGHRS, CDR2 YFSETQ. The CDR3: CASSWGTGVAETQYF. DNA for the CDR3: TGCGCCAGCAGCTGGGGGACAGGGGTGGCAGAGACCCAGTACTTC. Full variable domain (remainder filled in from reference TRBV5-1 and TRBJ2-5): KAGVTQTPRYLIKTRGQQVTLSCSPISGHRSVSWYQQTPGQGLQFLFEYFSETQRNKGNFPGRFSGRQFSNSRSEMNVSTLELGDSALYLCASSWGTGVAETQYFGPGTRLLVL.

V gene TRBV7-8 combines with J gene TRBJ2-4; D unresolved. The germline V gene encodes CDR1 SGHVS and CDR2 FQNEAQ. V was pared by 1 base and J by 7 bases, with 8 bases between. The CDR3 sequence is 13 residues long. CDR3 protein: CASSLGGANIQYF. In DNA form, the CDR3 reads TGTGCCAGCAGCTTAGGCGGAGCCAACATTCAGTACTTC.

The gene calls are TRBV5-1 and TRBJ2-7; possibly TRBD2 for D (5 bases). The CDR3 contains 15 residues. V lost 3 bases and J lost 5, with 18 bases in between. Germline V gene sequence: CDR1 SGHRS, CDR2 YFSETQ. The CDR3 DNA sequence: TGCGCCAGCAGCTGGAGCCGGGAAAAGGGCCACGAGCAGTACTTC. Amino acid sequence: CASSWSREKGHEQYF.

This rearrangement joins TRBV28 to TRBJ1-2; D perhaps matches TRBD1 (5 bases). This CDR3 spans 16 amino acids. Trimming cost V 1 base and J 4 bases, with 16 bases left between them. Germline V gene lookup returns CDR1 MDHEN and CDR2 SYDVKM. The chain's CDR3 is CASSLLAGTGPYGYTF. As DNA, the CDR3 is TGTGCCAGCAGTTTATTGGCGGGGACGGGTCCCTATGGCTACACCTTC.

This clone has more than one count but fewer than ten. The rearrangement uses TRBV5-4 and TRBJ1-4; D not resolved. The ends were cut back, 3 bases at V and 2 bases at J, with 8 bases in the middle. The germline V gene encodes CDR1 SGHNT and CDR2 YYREEE (reference sequence). This CDR3 contains 14 residues. Here the CDR3 reads CASSSAVTNEKLFF. Here the CDR3 DNA reads TGTGCCAGCAGCTCGGCAGTCACTAATGAAAAACTGTTTTTT.

The gene calls are TRBV28 and TRBJ1-2; D remains ambiguous. CDR1 is MDHEN, CDR2 SYDVKM, per germline. Trimming stripped 2 bases from V and 8 bases from J, with 9 bases between. The CDR3 runs 12 residues. CDR3 loop: CASSLGPWGYTF. The CDR3 nucleotides are TGTGCCAGCAGTTTAGGGCCCTGGGGCTACACCTTC.

Here the CDR3 reads CASSLGWTEAFF. The CDR3 nucleotides are TGCGCCAGCAGCTTAGGGTGGACTGAAGCTTTCTTT. The chain couples TRBV5-1 to TRBJ1-1, with D hard to call. The CDR3 covers 12 residues. V was shortened by 2 bases and J by 5 bases, with 7 bases between the two germline ends. The germline CDR1 and CDR2 sequences are SGHRS and YFSETQ.

The CDR3 coding sequence is TGTGCCAGCAGTAACCAAGGGATGTCACCCCTCCACTTT. It codes for CASSNQGMSPLHF. V is TRBV6-6 and J is TRBJ1-6; D not resolved. CDR3 length: 13 residues. Trimming cost V 5 bases and J 10 bases, with 12 bases left between them. CDR1 and CDR2 (germline): MNHNY, SVGAGI (reference sequence).

The chain has TRBV18 and TRBJ2-3, with TRBD2 matching over 13 bases. J lost 0 bases, V lost 6 bases, and 15 bases had no gene match. The CDR3 covers 20 residues. Germline CDR1 is KGHSH and CDR2 is LQKENI. The CDR3 loop reads CASSRGLAGERPTSTDTQYF. In nucleotides, the CDR3 is TGTGCCAGCTCCCGAGGACTAGCGGGAGAGAGACCCACTAGCACAGATACGCAGTATTTT.

V is TRBV9 and J is TRBJ2-1, with a weak D call TRBD2 (5 bases). Per the germline V gene, CDR1 is SGDLS and CDR2 is YYNGEE. V was clipped by 3 bases and J by 5 bases, with 9 bases between them. The CDR3 runs to 13 residues. As DNA, the CDR3 is TGTGCCAGCAGCGCCGGACTGAACAATGAGCAGTTCTTC. It translates to CASSAGLNNEQFF.

V gene TRBV27 combines with J gene TRBJ2-1, with D hard to call. Germline V lookup: CDR1 MNHEY, CDR2 SMNVEV (reference sequence). The CDR3 has 10 amino acids. Between the trimmed V and J ends, which lost 4 bases and 8 bases, there was a span of 3 bases. CDR3 sequence reads: CASSCDEQFF. The CDR3 coding sequence is TGTGCCAGCAGTTGTGATGAGCAGTTCTTC.